One and the same sample provided the 20 T cell receptor beta chains below, sequenced in a study of cytotoxic CD8 clonotypes in ibrutinib-treated CLL. The data were produced by immunoSEQ multiplex PCR, yet TCRdb's version contains in-frame clones alone and is incomplete. The sample contains roughly 200,000 clones, 65% to 80% of which appear only once. This specimen was PBMCs, taken after 12 months of ibrutinib treatment. These receptors originate from a human donor with chronic lymphocytic leukemia.

This clone turned up a few times. The chain joins TRBV5-1 to TRBJ1-6, with 8 bases that match TRBD1. Germline V gives CDR1 SGHRS, CDR2 YFSETQ. The V gene end was trimmed by 4 bases and the J gene end by 5 bases; junction bases not matched to a gene: 2. The CDR3 is 14 residues long. The CDR3 DNA reads TGCGCCAGCAGCAAGGACAGGGATAATTCACCCCTCCACTTT. It specifies CASSKDRDNSPLHF.

This clone was seen a handful of times. V usage is TRBV12-5 and J usage is TRBJ1-5, with D maybe TRBD1 (5 bases). The CDR3 has 13 amino acids. In germline, CDR1 is LGHNT, CDR2 FRNRAP. Trimming removed 1 base at V and 5 bases at J, with 6 bases between. The CDR3 reads CASGLGRDQPQHF. As DNA, the CDR3 is TGTGCTAGTGGTTTGGGCAGGGATCAGCCCCAGCATTTT.

The chain recombines TRBV29-1 with TRBJ2-3, with TRBD2 matching over 8 bases. The CDR3 runs 17 residues. V shed 3 bases, J shed 0 bases, and the junction held 11 bases outside the gene matches. Germline assignment: CDR1 SQVTM and CDR2 ANQGSEA. CDR3 in DNA: TGCAGCGTTGACGGGAGGACTAGCTTATCTAGCACAGATACGCAGTATTTT. This encodes CSVDGRTSLSSTDTQYF.

The V and J genes are TRBV27 and TRBJ2-7; TRBD2 might be the D (6 bases). V was trimmed by 8 bases and J by 5 bases, leaving 10 bases between them. From germline, CDR1 is MNHEY and CDR2 SMNVEV (reference sequence). CDR3 length: 11 residues. The DNA for the CDR3 is TGTGCCAGCGGGGGGTACGACGAGCAGTACTTC. This sequence encodes CASGGYDEQYF.

This chain links TRBV15 with TRBJ1-6; possible D gene TRBD1, 5 bases. The V gene's germline CDR1 is LNHNV and CDR2 YYDKDF (reference sequence). Trimming took off 8 bases at V and 7 bases at J, with 15 bases between the two ends. The length of the CDR3 is 14 residues. CDR3 nucleotide sequence: TGTGCCACCGGACCCCCGGGGCGGAATTCACCCCTCCACTTT. This codes for CATGPPGRNSPLHF.

The V and J genes are TRBV11-2 and TRBJ1-1; D is ambiguous. This CDR3 is built from 13 residues. V gave up 0 bases and J gave up 8 bases, with 10 bases separating them. Germline assignment: CDR1 SGHAT and CDR2 FQNNGV. The CDR3 sequence is CASSLEGLLEAFF. Written as DNA, the CDR3 is TGTGCCAGCAGCTTAGAAGGGCTCTTAGAAGCTTTCTTT.

This chain connects TRBV5-1 to TRBJ2-7, with D perhaps matching TRBD1 (5 bases). The germline V gene encodes CDR1 SGHRS and CDR2 YFSETQ. Trimming took 0 bases from V and 3 from J, leaving 10 bases between them. The CDR3 extends over 14 amino acids. The CDR3 spells CASSLGSQGYEQYF. CDR3 nucleotide sequence: TGCGCCAGCAGCTTGGGCTCCCAGGGCTACGAGCAGTACTTC. The entire variable domain, with the rest obtained from reference TRBV5-1 and TRBJ2-7, is as follows: KAGVTQTPRYLIKTRGQQVTLSCSPISGHRSVSWYQQTPGQGLQFLFEYFSETQRNKGNFPGRFSGRQFSNSRSEMNVSTLELGDSALYLCASSLGSQGYEQYFGPGTRLTVT.

The gene calls are TRBV30 and TRBJ2-7, with D tentatively TRBD1 (6 bases). The germline CDR1 and CDR2 sequences are GTSNPN and SVGIG (reference sequence). The CDR3 sequence is 13 residues long. V lost 3 bases, J lost 5 bases, and 14 bases lay in between. The CDR3 nucleotides read TGTGCCTGGAGAATTCAGGGGACCCACGAGCAGTACTTC. Translated, it gives CAWRIQGTHEQYF.

The chain combines TRBV19 with TRBJ2-7, with D tentatively TRBD1 (5 bases). This CDR3 spans 15 amino acids. Looked up from germline, CDR1 is LNHDA and CDR2 is SQIVND (reference sequence). V lost 0 bases and J lost 1, with 10 bases in between. DNA for the CDR3: TGTGCCAGTAGTATAGATCGGAGACAGTCCTACGAGCAGTACTTC. Its protein product is CASSIDRRQSYEQYF.

As for this clone: The junction departs from germline at one end; a sequencing error may be responsible. The chain links TRBV7-7 to TRBJ2-1, with TRBD2 matching over 8 bases. Germline V lookup: CDR1 SSHAT, CDR2 FNYEAQ (reference sequence). The CDR3 has 13 residues. CDR3 residues: CASSRREESEQFF. The CDR3 DNA is TGTGCTAGCAGCCGGCGGGAGGAGAGTGAGCAGTTCTTC.

The J gene is TRBJ1-5, the V gene TRBV25-1, with 9 positions matching TRBD1. Germline-derived CDR1 and CDR2 are MGHDK and SYGVNS. The CDR3 is made up of 14 amino acids. V lost 5 bases to trimming and J lost 2 bases; unmatched junction nucleotides: 1. The CDR3 coding sequence is TGTGCCAGCAGTCGACAGGGGGGCAATCAGCCCCAGCATTTT. Translating it yields CASSRQGGNQPQHF.

The chain joins TRBV11-2 to TRBJ1-1, with D perhaps TRBD1 (6 bases). CDR3 length: 14 residues. V lost 3 bases and J lost 5, with 13 bases in between. The germline gives CDR1 SGHAT, CDR2 FQNNGV. DNA for the CDR3: TGTGCCAGCAGCTTGGGGGGCGCAGGGACTGAAGCTTTCTTT. Amino acids: CASSLGGAGTEAFF.

The chain couples TRBV19 to TRBJ1-6; D is ambiguous. The germline V gene has CDR1 LNHDA and CDR2 SQIVND (reference sequence). V shed 10 bases and J shed 10 bases, with 14 bases lying between them. This CDR3 has 12 amino acids. The CDR3 DNA reads as TGTGCCACCGGAGGTGAGGGATCACCCCTCCACTTT. It specifies CATGGEGSPLHF. Variable domain in full (rest from reference TRBV19 and TRBJ1-6): DGGITQSPKYLFRKEGQNVTLSCEQNLNHDAMYWYRQDPGQGLRLIYYSQIVNDFQKGDIAEGYSVSREKKESFPLTVTSAQKNPTAFYLCATGGEGSPLHFGNGTRLTVT.

The V call is TRBV7-2, the J call TRBJ2-7, with 7 bases aligning to TRBD1. With 5 bases clipped from V and 3 bases from J, the junction kept 7 bases outside the gene matches. CDR1 is SGHTA and CDR2 is FQGNSA in the germline V gene. This CDR3 is built from 14 residues. This CDR3 reads CASSKQGSGYEQYF. The CDR3 DNA reads TGTGCCAGCAGCAAACAGGGGAGTGGCTACGAGCAGTACTTC.

CDR3 protein: CASSVGWYGQAGNEQFF. The CDR3, as DNA: TGTGCCAGCAGCGTAGGTTGGTATGGGCAGGCCGGGAATGAGCAGTTCTTC. The chain links TRBV9 to TRBJ2-1; D call uncertain. The CDR3 loop spans 17 amino acids. Germline CDR1 is SGDLS and CDR2 is YYNGEE. Trimming cost V 0 bases and J 7 bases, with 20 bases left between them.

V usage is TRBV9 and J usage is TRBJ1-1; 7 bases are a match to TRBD1. CDR3 size: 13 residues. Germline CDR1 is SGDLS and CDR2 is YYNGEE. The J segment lost 3 bases and the V segment lost 3 bases, leaving 2 bases of the junction unmatched. The CDR3 loop is CASSGQGYTEAFF. The DNA of the CDR3 is TGTGCCAGCAGCGGACAGGGATACACTGAAGCTTTCTTT.

This rearrangement joins TRBV6-5 to TRBJ2-1; 8 bases match TRBD1. V shed 7 bases and J 5 bases; nucleotides not matched to a gene: 10. The CDR3 runs 15 residues. Germline V CDR1 and CDR2: MNHEY, SVGAGI. The CDR3 region is CASKITGGNHNEQFF. CDR3 nucleotide sequence: TGTGCCAGCAAGATAACAGGGGGTAATCACAATGAGCAGTTCTTC.

J is TRBJ1-2 and V is TRBV6-5; TRBD1 matches at 9 bases. The CDR3 loop spans 16 amino acids. The V gene's germline CDR1 is MNHEY and CDR2 SVGAGI. J gave up 4 bases and V 2 bases, and 8 bases lay outside the gene matches. The CDR3 nucleotides read TGTGCCAGCAGTTACGCAGGGACAGGGTCGGGCTATGGCTACACCTTC. It translates to CASSYAGTGSGYGYTF.

The chain links TRBV4-2 to TRBJ2-1; D remains unclear. Germline V gives CDR1 LGHNA, CDR2 YNFKEQ. The length of the CDR3 is 16 residues. Trimming left V 1 base short and J 4 bases short, with 14 bases between. CDR3 in DNA: TGTGCCAGCAGCCAAGGAAATCCCCTCCCTTACAATGAGCAGTTCTTC. It specifies CASSQGNPLPYNEQFF.

In its sample, this clone was seen once. This chain connects TRBV7-2 to TRBJ2-2, with D perhaps matching TRBD1 (6 bases). Germline CDR1 and CDR2: SGHTA and FQGNSA. The CDR3 runs 16 residues. The V and J ends lost 6 bases and 4 bases respectively, with 18 bases between them. The CDR3 sequence is CASSALQGTATGELFF. The CDR3 DNA is TGTGCCAGCAGTGCTTTACAGGGTACGGCCACCGGGGAGCTGTTTTTT. The entire variable domain, with the rest obtained from reference TRBV7-2 and TRBJ2-2, is as follows: GAGVSQSPSNKVTEKGKDVELRCDPISGHTALYWYRQSLGQGLEFLIYFQGNSAPDKSGLPSDRFSAERTGGSVSTLTIQRTQQEDSAVYLCASSALQGTATGELFFGEGSRLTVL.